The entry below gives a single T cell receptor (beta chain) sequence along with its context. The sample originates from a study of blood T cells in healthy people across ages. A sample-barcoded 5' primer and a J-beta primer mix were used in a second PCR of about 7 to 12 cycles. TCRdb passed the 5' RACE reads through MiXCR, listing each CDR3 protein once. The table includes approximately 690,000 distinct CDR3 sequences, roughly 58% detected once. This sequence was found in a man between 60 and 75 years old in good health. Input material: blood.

CDR3 bases: TGTGCCAGCAGCGTAGGAGGCGGAAGGTACCAAGAGACCCAGTACTTC. Its protein product is CASSVGGGRYQETQYF. The V gene is TRBV9, the J gene TRBJ2-5, with D hard to call. The CDR3 consists of 16 residues. Germline values: CDR1 SGDLS, CDR2 YYNGEE. Between the trimmed V and J ends, which lost 0 bases and 0 bases, there was a span of 12 bases.